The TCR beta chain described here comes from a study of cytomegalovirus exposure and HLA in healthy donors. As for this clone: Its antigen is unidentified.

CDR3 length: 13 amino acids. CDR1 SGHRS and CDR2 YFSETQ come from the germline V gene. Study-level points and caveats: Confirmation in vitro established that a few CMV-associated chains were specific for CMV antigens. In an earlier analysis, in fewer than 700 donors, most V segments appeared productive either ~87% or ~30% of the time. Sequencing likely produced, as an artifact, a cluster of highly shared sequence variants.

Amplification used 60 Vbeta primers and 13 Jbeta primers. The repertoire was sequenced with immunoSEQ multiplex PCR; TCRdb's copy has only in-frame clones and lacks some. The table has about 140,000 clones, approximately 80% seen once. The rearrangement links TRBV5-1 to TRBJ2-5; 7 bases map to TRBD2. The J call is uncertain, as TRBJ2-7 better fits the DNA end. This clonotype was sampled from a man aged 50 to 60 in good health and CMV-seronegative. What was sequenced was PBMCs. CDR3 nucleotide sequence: TGCGCCAGCAGCTTGACACCGGGGGGCGAGCAGTACTTC. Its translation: CASSLTPGGEQYF.